The present T cell receptor (beta chain) was sequenced within a study of ipilimumab plus nivolumab after autologous stem cell transplantation. Germline CDR1 reads MNHNY; CDR2 reads SVGAGI (reference sequence). The V gene end was trimmed by 4 bases and the J gene end by 1 base; junction bases not matched to a gene: 4. This CDR3 region has 16 residues. Clones were sequenced by immunoSEQ multiplex PCR, and TCRdb holds only the in-frame ones, with some missing. The sample has more than 20,000 clones; about three quarters are singletons. This TCR was recovered from a male donor with diffuse large B-cell lymphoma. V gene TRBV6-6 combines with J gene TRBJ2-2, with 9 bases matching TRBD1. Sequencing used PBMCs, obtained in a trial of ipilimumab plus nivolumab as post-transplant consolidation. The CDR3 nucleotides are TGTGCCAGCAGTTCAAGACAGGGGGTGAACACCGGGGAGCTGTTTTTT. Translation: CASSSRQGVNTGELFF.